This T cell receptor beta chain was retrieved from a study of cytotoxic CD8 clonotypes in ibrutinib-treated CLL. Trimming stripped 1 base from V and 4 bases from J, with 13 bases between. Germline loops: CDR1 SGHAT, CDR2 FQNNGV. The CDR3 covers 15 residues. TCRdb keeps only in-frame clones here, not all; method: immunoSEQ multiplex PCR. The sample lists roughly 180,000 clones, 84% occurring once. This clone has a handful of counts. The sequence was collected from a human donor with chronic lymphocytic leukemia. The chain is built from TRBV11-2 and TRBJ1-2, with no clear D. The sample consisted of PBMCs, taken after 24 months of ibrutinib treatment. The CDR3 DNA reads TGTGCCAGCAGCTTAGGCCTCCGCGACTCCTATGGCTACACCTTC. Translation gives CASSLGLRDSYGYTF.